This TCR beta chain emerged from a study of cytomegalovirus exposure and HLA in healthy donors. The study, taken as a whole, reports: The TCR clusters that emerged in the first cohort tended, a later analysis found, to co-occur in the approximately 120 validation repertoires. Most TCR sequences proved rare, with some public TCRs found in many donors. There were a few CMV-associated chains whose specificity for CMV antigens was confirmed in vitro. Some TCR beta chains (roughly 150 of them) were listed as cytomegalovirus-associated.

CDR1 is MNHNS, CDR2 SASEGT, per germline. V was clipped by 7 bases and J by 2 bases; unmatched bases: 6. This CDR3 is built from 14 residues. Concerning this clone: Its specificity is unknown.

TCRdb keeps only in-frame clones here, not all; method: immunoSEQ multiplex PCR. Here the sample spans approximately 100,000 clones, roughly 92% being singletons. This sequence originates from a woman aged 30 to 39 in good health and CMV-seropositive. The specimen was PBMCs. The chain joins TRBV6-1 to TRBJ2-7; TRBD2 matches at 9 bases. CDR3: CASKLSGSPYEQYF. CDR3 nucleotide sequence: TGTGCCAGCAAACTTAGCGGGAGTCCCTACGAGCAGTACTTC.